Only a few counts were recorded for the clone carrying this T cell receptor (beta chain). V was clipped by 6 bases and J by 5 bases; unmatched bases: 16. The CDR3 is 17 residues long. CDR1 and CDR2 (germline): MNHNS, SASEGT. These data are taken from a study of identical twins. TCRdb used MiXCR to reprocess the 5' RACE reads, holding one entry per CDR3 protein. Of 600,000 to 800,000 distinct CDR3 sequences detected, over 20% appear once; the ten largest clones hold 4% to 5.5%. This sample was shared with a second study, whose subject was T cells expressing NK-cell markers.

This rearrangement joins TRBV6-1 to TRBJ2-5; TRBD2 aligns across 9 bases. The sequencing input was PBMCs. The receptor's source is a woman between 18 and 29 years old in good health. The DNA of the CDR3 is TGTGCCAGCAGCAGTCTCCATAGCGGGAGATATGCGGAGACCCAGTACTTC. Translation: CASSSLHSGRYAETQYF.